This T cell receptor (beta chain) was retrieved from a study of blood T cell repertoires in COVID-19. Study-level information: Collection of acute and convalescent COVID-19 samples took place in the United States, Italy and Spain.

With 3 bases removed from V and 5 bases from J, the gap between germline ends came to 7 bases. Looked up from germline, CDR1 is MNHNS and CDR2 is SASEGT. The CDR3 runs to 12 residues. Original data processing: Scientists estimated how many nucleated cells there were by amplifying reference gene primers. Assay used: immunoSEQ multiplex PCR; TCRdb lists only in-frame clones, some missing. Clone size and V and J calls were adopted from that table, with D and trimming inferred from the DNA. The sample records some 140,000 clones, 81% being singletons. V gene TRBV6-1 combines with J gene TRBJ1-2, with unresolved D. This clonotype originated in a woman aged 60-70 years with active or convalescent COVID-19. Material: peripheral blood. The CDR3 bases are TGTGCCAGCAGTGAGATCCGGTATGGCTACACCTTC. This gives the protein CASSEIRYGYTF.